The rows below give T cell receptor beta chains drawn from one sample of a study of T cell responses to AZD1222 COVID-19 vaccine. The data were produced by immunoSEQ multiplex PCR, yet TCRdb's version contains in-frame clones alone and is incomplete. This sample has about 83,000 clones, with approximately 85% found just once. Sequences were derived from peripheral blood, sampled 28 days after the second AZD1222 dose. Receptors were obtained from an adult who received the AZD1222 COVID-19 vaccine. Each CDR3 is given without its conserved first and last residue. Each record gives: V gene, CDR3 protein.

v_call: TRBV7-4
cdr3_aa: ASSPWDRNTIY

v_call: TRBV6-5
cdr3_aa: ASKLAGAGHEQY

v_call: TRBV2
cdr3_aa: ASSEIGTASYEQY

v_call: TRBV3-1/TRBV3-2
cdr3_aa: ASSQDYGTDTQY

v_call: TRBV3-1/TRBV3-2
cdr3_aa: ASSPRTGEGYT

v_call: TRBV7-2
cdr3_aa: ASSLNPFRTGGSNEQF

v_call: TRBV5-4
cdr3_aa: ASSDDGIYGYT

v_call: TRBV5-1
cdr3_aa: ASSTGLAGGYSTDTQY

v_call: TRBV5-1
cdr3_aa: ASSLEVDQPQH

v_call: TRBV19
cdr3_aa: ASSEGGPQH

v_call: TRBV6-4
cdr3_aa: ASSASPGQGAETQY

v_call: TRBV7-3
cdr3_aa: ASSPNPGLAFNEQF

v_call: TRBV6-1
cdr3_aa: ASSEIGIDTQY

v_call: TRBV7-9
cdr3_aa: ASSSYRVETEAF

v_call: TRBV11-3
cdr3_aa: ASSLGSSGNTIY

v_call: TRBV4-2
cdr3_aa: ASSQGRDQPQH

v_call: TRBV28
cdr3_aa: ASSPPGISLGANVLT

v_call: TRBV2
cdr3_aa: ASSEERDQPQH

v_call: TRBV6-5
cdr3_aa: ASSHRSAYEQY

v_call: TRBV5-1
cdr3_aa: ASSSGQPNTEAF

v_call: TRBV27
cdr3_aa: ASSLTGIGNQPQH

v_call: TRBV6-1
cdr3_aa: ASSEILGHSGEAQH

v_call: TRBV4-3
cdr3_aa: ASSQVLPRGLAGGSTDTQY

v_call: TRBV30
cdr3_aa: AWSVRAGTGGYT

v_call: TRBV27
cdr3_aa: ASSFPGRIEQY

v_call: TRBV5-1
cdr3_aa: ASSGGRGDEQF

v_call: TRBV11-3
cdr3_aa: ASSLDHGGLAF

v_call: TRBV19
cdr3_aa: ASSSEGAQPQH

v_call: TRBV25-1
cdr3_aa: ASSEGGADGYT

v_call: TRBV11-3
cdr3_aa: ASSLAGRRGNGYT

v_call: TRBV6-5
cdr3_aa: ASHSGRASNEQF